Listed here are 16 T cell receptor beta chains from one sample, sequenced in a study of cytomegalovirus exposure and HLA in healthy donors. Primers included in the PCR were 60 Vbeta and 13 Jbeta primers. TCRdb's table, derived via immunoSEQ multiplex PCR, lists solely in-frame clones and lacks some. The table includes 50,000 to 60,000 clones, roughly 76% detected once. Sequences were obtained from PBMCs. The source of these receptors is a woman between 35 and 50 years old in good health and CMV-seropositive.

The chain employs TRBV6-1 and TRBJ1-1; D is unclear. Germline values: CDR1 MNHNS, CDR2 SASEGT. This CDR3 region has 10 residues. Trimming removed 6 bases from V and 7 bases from J, with 6 bases in between. The CDR3 sequence is CASRQVEAFF. Written as DNA, the CDR3 is TGTGCCAGCAGGCAGGTTGAAGCTTTCTTT.

The chain joins TRBV6-1 to TRBJ1-5, with no clear D. Deletions cut 4 bases from V and 0 bases from J, with 4 bases between. This CDR3 is 13 amino acids long. The germline V gene encodes CDR1 MNHNS and CDR2 SASEGT. CDR3 sequence reads: CASSVNSNQPQHF. CDR3 sequence (DNA): TGTGCCAGCAGTGTTAATAGCAATCAGCCCCAGCATTTT.

V is TRBV5-4 and J is TRBJ2-1, with TRBD1 matching 11 bases. Germline CDR1 SGHNT, CDR2 YYREEE (reference sequence). CDR3 length: 14 residues. Trimming at V came to 4 bases and at J to 9 bases, leaving 6 bases not matched to a gene. The CDR3: CASSPGQGGSEQFF. DNA for the CDR3: TGTGCCAGCAGCCCGGGACAGGGGGGCAGTGAGCAGTTCTTC.

The V gene is TRBV11-3, the J gene TRBJ2-1; 12 positions agree with TRBD2. The germline V gene has CDR1 SGHNT and CDR2 YENEEA. The CDR3 is made up of 15 amino acids. J gave up 7 bases and V 5 bases, and 6 bases lay outside the gene matches. The CDR3 nucleotides read TGTGCCAGCAGCACCGGGACTAGCGGGTCTAATGAGCAGTTCTTC. It yields the protein CASSTGTSGSNEQFF.

V is TRBV29-1 and J is TRBJ1-2; weak D call: TRBD1 (5 bases). The CDR3 runs 12 residues. Trimming left V 5 bases short and J 4 bases short, with 11 bases between. Germline V gives CDR1 SQVTM, CDR2 ANQGSEA. Here the CDR3 reads CSVRSDSYGYTF. As DNA, the CDR3 is TGCAGCGTTCGCAGCGACAGCTATGGCTACACCTTC.

This clone turned up a few times. The chain carries TRBV29-1 and TRBJ1-4; tentative D call: TRBD1 (5 bases). V lost 7 bases, J lost 3 bases, and 12 bases lay in between. The CDR3 is 13 amino acids. In germline, CDR1 is SQVTM, CDR2 ANQGSEA. The CDR3 DNA follows: TGCAGCGCCGGGGGGGACTCTAATGAAAAACTGTTTTTT. It translates to CSAGGDSNEKLFF.

On this clone: One end of the junction is discordant with germline, which a read error may explain. This rearrangement joins TRBV7-2 to TRBJ2-5; a weak D match, TRBD2 (5 bases). The V gene's germline CDR1 is SGHTA and CDR2 FQGNSA. The CDR3 contains 14 residues. CDR3 coding DNA: TGTGCCAGCAGCTCAACGACGGGGTTAAGGTTGGAGCACTTC. Protein product: CASSSTTGLRLEHF.

The genes are TRBV30 and TRBJ1-3, with a tentative D call TRBD1 (5 bases). The CDR3 length is 15 residues. Germline values: CDR1 GTSNPN, CDR2 SVGIG (reference sequence). The V gene lost 2 bases and the J gene lost 0 bases, with 11 bases spanning the gap. CDR3 residues: CAWSPGQSSGNTIYF. Here the CDR3 DNA reads TGTGCCTGGAGTCCCGGACAAAGCTCTGGAAACACCATATATTTT.

The genes are TRBV6-5 and TRBJ1-3; unclear D gene. The CDR3 is 15 amino acids. The V gene lost 6 bases and the J gene lost 0 bases, with 12 bases spanning the gap. Germline V gives CDR1 MNHEY, CDR2 SVGAGI. The CDR3 DNA reads as TGTGCCAGCAGGGAATCTGAGCGCTCTGGAAACACCATATATTTT. Its protein is CASRESERSGNTIYF.

This clone was recorded once. The chain joins TRBV7-2 to TRBJ1-2; 8 bases match TRBD1. With 4 bases clipped from V and 4 bases from J, the junction kept 2 bases outside the gene matches. Germline V gene lookup returns CDR1 SGHTA and CDR2 FQGNSA. The CDR3 runs 13 residues. The CDR3 region is CASSSGGGYGYTF. The CDR3 bases are TGTGCCAGCAGCTCAGGGGGCGGCTATGGCTACACCTTC.

This sequence joins TRBV11-2 and TRBJ2-7; a possible D gene is TRBD2 (5 bases). In germline, CDR1 is SGHAT, CDR2 FQNNGV. V was shortened by 9 bases and J by 3 bases, with 15 bases between the two germline ends. There are 13 residues in the CDR3. The CDR3 sequence is CASSRARDYEQYF. CDR3 DNA: TGTGCCAGTAGCCGGGCGAGGGACTACGAGCAGTACTTC.

The rearrangement uses TRBV10-2 and TRBJ1-5, with 9 positions matching TRBD1. In germline, CDR1 is WSHSY, CDR2 SAAADI. This CDR3 region has 13 residues. Unmatched junction bases numbered 5, after V lost 11 bases and J lost 3 bases. The CDR3 DNA reads as TGCGCCGGGGGGGACAGGGTCAATCAGCCCCAGCATTTT. Translation: CAGGDRVNQPQHF.

Notes on this clone: Other DNA sequences from this sample encode an identical CDR3 as well. This rearrangement joins TRBV20-1 to TRBJ2-7, with D possibly being TRBD1 (6 bases). Germline V lookup: CDR1 DFQATT, CDR2 SNEGSKA (reference sequence). The V end was cut by 6 bases, the J end by 3 bases, with 9 bases between. This CDR3 comprises 11 residues. Written as DNA, the CDR3 is TGCAGTGCCCTAGGGGGCTACGAGCAGTACTTC. Translating it yields CSALGGYEQYF.

The chain joins TRBV7-2 to TRBJ1-2; 9 nucleotides agree with TRBD1. In germline, CDR1 is SGHTA, CDR2 FQGNSA. V lost 0 bases, J lost 5 bases, and 10 bases stayed unmatched. The CDR3 consists of 17 residues. The CDR3: CASSLALAGTGQYGYTF. CDR3 nucleotide sequence: TGTGCCAGCAGCTTAGCCCTAGCCGGGACAGGGCAATATGGCTACACCTTC.

As to this clone: The same CDR3 arises from other DNA sequences in this sample as well. The J gene is TRBJ1-1, the V gene TRBV19; possible D gene TRBD1, 5 bases. V lost 3 bases and J 1 base, leaving 9 bases between the germline ends. CDR3 size: 14 residues. Per the germline V gene, CDR1 is LNHDA and CDR2 is SQIVND (reference sequence). CDR3: CASSIGQGNTEAFF. DNA for the CDR3: TGTGCCAGTAGTATCGGCCAGGGGAACACTGAAGCTTTCTTT.

The sample holds one count of this clone. The chain couples TRBV15 to TRBJ1-1, with TRBD1 as a possible D gene (6 bases). The CDR3 length is 15 residues. The V gene's germline CDR1 is LNHNV and CDR2 YYDKDF (reference sequence). The germline V and J ends were trimmed by 3 bases and 2 bases, with 13 bases remaining between them. The CDR3 DNA reads as TGTGCCACCAGCAGCGTGGGACACCTCAACACTGAAGCTTTCTTT. Protein sequence: CATSSVGHLNTEAFF.